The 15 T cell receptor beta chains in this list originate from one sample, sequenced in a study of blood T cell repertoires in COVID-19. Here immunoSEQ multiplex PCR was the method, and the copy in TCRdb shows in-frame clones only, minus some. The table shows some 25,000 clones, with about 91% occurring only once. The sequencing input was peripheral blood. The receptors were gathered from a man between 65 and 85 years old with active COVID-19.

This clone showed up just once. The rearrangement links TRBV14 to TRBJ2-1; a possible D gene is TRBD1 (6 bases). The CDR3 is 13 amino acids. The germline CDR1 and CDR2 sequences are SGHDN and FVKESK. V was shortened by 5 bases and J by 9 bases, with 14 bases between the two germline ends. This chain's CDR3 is CASSVLTGFEQFF. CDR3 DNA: TGTGCCAGCAGCGTACTTACAGGGTTTGAGCAGTTCTTC.

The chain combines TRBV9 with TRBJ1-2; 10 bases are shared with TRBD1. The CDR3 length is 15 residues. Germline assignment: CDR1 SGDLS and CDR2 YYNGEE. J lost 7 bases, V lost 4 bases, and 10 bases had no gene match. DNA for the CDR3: TGTGCCAGCAGCTTCCGGGACAGGGGCCTTGGTGGCTACACCTTC. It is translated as CASSFRDRGLGGYTF.

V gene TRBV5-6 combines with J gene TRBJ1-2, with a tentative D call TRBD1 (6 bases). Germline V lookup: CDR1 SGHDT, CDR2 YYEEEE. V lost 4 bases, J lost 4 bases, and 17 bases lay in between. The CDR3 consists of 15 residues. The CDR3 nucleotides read TGTGCCAGCAGCCTCCGTTCGACAGGAATCTATGGCTACACCTTC. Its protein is CASSLRSTGIYGYTF.

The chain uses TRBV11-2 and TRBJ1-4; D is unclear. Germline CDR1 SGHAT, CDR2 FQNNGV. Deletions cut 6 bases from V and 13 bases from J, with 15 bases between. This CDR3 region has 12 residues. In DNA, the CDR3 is TGTGCCAGCAGTTCAGATGGGCCCCTACTGTTTTTT. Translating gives CASSSDGPLLFF.

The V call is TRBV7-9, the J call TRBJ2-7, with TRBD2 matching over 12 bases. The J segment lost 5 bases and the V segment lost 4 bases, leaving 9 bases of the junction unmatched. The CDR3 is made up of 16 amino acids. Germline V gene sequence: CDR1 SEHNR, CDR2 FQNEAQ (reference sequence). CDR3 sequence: CASSSGLAGRTDEQYF. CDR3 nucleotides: TGTGCCAGCAGCTCCGGACTAGCGGGACGAACAGACGAGCAGTACTTC.

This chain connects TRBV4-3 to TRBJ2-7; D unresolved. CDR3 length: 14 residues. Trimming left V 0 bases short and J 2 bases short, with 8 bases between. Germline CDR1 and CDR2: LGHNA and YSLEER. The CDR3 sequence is CASSQDRFAYEQYF. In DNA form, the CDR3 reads TGCGCCAGCAGCCAAGACAGGTTCGCCTACGAGCAGTACTTC.

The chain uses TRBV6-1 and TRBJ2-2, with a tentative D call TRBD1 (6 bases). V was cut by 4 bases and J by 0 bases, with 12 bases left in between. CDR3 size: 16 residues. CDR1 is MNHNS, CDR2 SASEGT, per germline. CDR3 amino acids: CASSATGQTNTGELFF. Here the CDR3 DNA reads TGTGCCAGCAGTGCCACAGGACAGACGAACACCGGGGAGCTGTTTTTT.

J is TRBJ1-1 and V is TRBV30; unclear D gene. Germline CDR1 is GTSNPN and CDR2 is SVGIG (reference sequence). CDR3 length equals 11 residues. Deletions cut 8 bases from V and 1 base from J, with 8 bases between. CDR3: CALQRNTEAFF. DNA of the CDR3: TGTGCCCTACAGAGGAACACTGAAGCTTTCTTT. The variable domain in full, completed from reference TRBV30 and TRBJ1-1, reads SQTIHQWPATLVQPVGSPLSLECTVEGTSNPNLYWYRQAAGRGLQLLFYSVGIGQISSEVPQNLSASRPQDRQFILSSKKLLLSDSGFYLCALQRNTEAFFGQGTRLTVV.

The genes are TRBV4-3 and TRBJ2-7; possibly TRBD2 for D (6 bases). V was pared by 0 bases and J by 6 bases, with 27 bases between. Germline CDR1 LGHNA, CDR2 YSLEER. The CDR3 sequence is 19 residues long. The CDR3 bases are TGCGCCAGCAGCCAAGATTATTGGGGAGGTTCGGGAATTTCGGTCGAGCAGTACTTC. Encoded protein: CASSQDYWGGSGISVEQYF.

The CDR3 nucleotides read TGTGCCAGTAGGCCGGGACAGGGAATGTTTAATGAAAAACTGTTTTTT. Translated, it gives CASRPGQGMFNEKLFF. The rearrangement uses TRBV19 and TRBJ1-4; 9 nucleotides align to TRBD1. Trimming removed 6 bases from V and 4 bases from J; junction bases left unmatched: 9. This CDR3 contains 16 residues. Germline CDR1 reads LNHDA; CDR2 reads SQIVND (reference sequence). The whole variable domain, filled in from reference TRBV19 and TRBJ1-4, reads DGGITQSPKYLFRKEGQNVTLSCEQNLNHDAMYWYRQDPGQGLRLIYYSQIVNDFQKGDIAEGYSVSREKKESFPLTVTSAQKNPTAFYLCASRPGQGMFNEKLFFGSGTQLSVL.

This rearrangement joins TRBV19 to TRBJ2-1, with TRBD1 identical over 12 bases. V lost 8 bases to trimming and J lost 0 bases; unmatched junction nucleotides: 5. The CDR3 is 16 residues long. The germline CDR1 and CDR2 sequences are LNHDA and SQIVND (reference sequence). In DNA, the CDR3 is TGTGCCAGTCGGGACAGGGGGCGCAGCTCCTACAATGAGCAGTTCTTC. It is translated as CASRDRGRSSYNEQFF.

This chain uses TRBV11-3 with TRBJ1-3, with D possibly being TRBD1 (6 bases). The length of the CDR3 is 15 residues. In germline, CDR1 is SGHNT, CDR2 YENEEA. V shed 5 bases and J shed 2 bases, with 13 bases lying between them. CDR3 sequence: CASSGGHNPGNTIYF. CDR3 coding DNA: TGTGCCAGCAGCGGGGGACATAACCCTGGAAACACCATATATTTT.

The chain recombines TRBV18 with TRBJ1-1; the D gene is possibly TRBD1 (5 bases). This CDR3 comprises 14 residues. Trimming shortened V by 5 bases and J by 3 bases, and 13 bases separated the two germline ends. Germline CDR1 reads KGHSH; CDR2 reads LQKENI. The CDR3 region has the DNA TGTGCCAGCTCAGCGGACACCAGGGACACTGAAGCTTTCTTT. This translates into CASSADTRDTEAFF.

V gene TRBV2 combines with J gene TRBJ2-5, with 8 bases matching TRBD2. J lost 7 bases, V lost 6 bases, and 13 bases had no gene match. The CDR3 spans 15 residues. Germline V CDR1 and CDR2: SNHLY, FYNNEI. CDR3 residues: CASSPSGSGVGTQYF. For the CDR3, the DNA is TGTGCCAGCAGCCCTAGCGGGTCCGGGGTTGGGACCCAGTACTTC.

The CDR3 bases are TGTGCCAGCAGCCCCCTCGCAGGGTTGGCGGAGACCCAGTACTTC. Its protein is CASSPLAGLAETQYF. This chain joins TRBV7-8 and TRBJ2-5, with D perhaps matching TRBD1 (5 bases). Germline assignment: CDR1 SGHVS and CDR2 FQNEAQ. The V end was cut by 5 bases, the J end by 5 bases, with 18 bases between. The CDR3 has 15 amino acids.